The 26 T cell receptor beta chains given below trace back to one sample, sequenced in a study of vaccination and CD4 T cells after COVID-19. Cultured CD4+ T-cell DNA underwent Oncomine TCR Beta short-read sequencing. TCRdb passed the PCR reads through MiXCR, listing each CDR3 protein once. The data show over 9,000 distinct CDR3 sequences, roughly three fifths seen once. As for treatment: approximately 10-day PBMC culture with coronavirus spike peptide pools or control peptides (ViraFEST assay). These receptors are not linked to any known antigen. The sample in question was cultured CD4+ T cells from blood, obtained after SARS-CoV-2 vaccination. The receptor source for this set is a human donor with COVID-19.

This chain uses TRBV2 with TRBJ2-7; maybe TRBD1 (6 bases). Germline-derived CDR1 and CDR2 are SNHLY and FYNNEI. The CDR3 is made up of 15 amino acids. Trimming cost V 1 base and J 2 bases, with 12 bases left between them. The CDR3 nucleotides are TGTGCCAGCAGTGAAGGAGGTACAGGGACCTACGAGCAGTACTTC. It yields the protein CASSEGGTGTYEQYF.

The J gene is TRBJ1-1, the V gene TRBV10-3; D is unclear. Trimming took off 1 base at V and 1 base at J, with 4 bases between the two ends. The CDR3 spans 13 residues. The germline V gene has CDR1 ENHRY and CDR2 SYGVKD. The CDR3 spells CAISEWENTEAFF. In DNA, the CDR3 is TGTGCCATCAGTGAGTGGGAGAACACTGAAGCTTTCTTT.

The CDR3 reads CASSQSSGEETQYF. The CDR3 DNA sequence: TGTGCCAGCAGCCAATCTAGCGGGGAAGAGACCCAGTACTTC. V usage is TRBV4-2 and J usage is TRBJ2-5, with 9 bases lining up with TRBD2. V shed 2 bases and J 3 bases; nucleotides not matched to a gene: 1. The V gene's germline CDR1 is LGHNA and CDR2 YNFKEQ. This CDR3 spans 14 amino acids.

The chain has TRBV5-4 and TRBJ1-1; D ambiguous. CDR3 length: 13 residues. V was clipped by 0 bases and J by 6 bases, with 9 bases between them. Germline CDR1 and CDR2: SGHNT and YYREEE (reference sequence). This CDR3 reads CASSLVGGPEAFF. The CDR3 DNA sequence: TGTGCCAGCAGCTTGGTCGGCGGTCCTGAAGCTTTCTTT.

The chain employs TRBV6-1 and TRBJ1-6, with 7 bases that match TRBD1. This CDR3 spans 14 amino acids. V lost 7 bases and J lost 9; bases outside the gene matches: 9. Germline V gene sequence: CDR1 MNHNS, CDR2 SASEGT. In DNA form, the CDR3 reads TGTGCCAGCAACCTAGCAGGGGGATCTTCACCCCTCCACTTT. Encoded protein: CASNLAGGSSPLHF.

The J gene is TRBJ2-2, the V gene TRBV28; no firm D call. The CDR3 is made up of 13 amino acids. CDR1 and CDR2 (germline): MDHEN, SYDVKM. Trimming took off 6 bases at V and 5 bases at J, with 10 bases between the two ends. The CDR3 DNA reads as TGTGCCAGCAGGCCGGGTGTTACCGGGGAGCTGTTTTTT. Its protein is CASRPGVTGELFF.

The chain employs TRBV20-1 and TRBJ2-1; possibly TRBD2 for D (5 bases). The V end was cut by 2 bases, the J end by 10 bases, with 21 bases between. The length of the CDR3 is 15 residues. CDR1 is DFQATT, CDR2 SNEGSKA, per germline (reference sequence). The CDR3 DNA is TGCAGTGCTAGAAAACCGGGATCTCGGTCCTCCGAGCAGTTCTTC. Protein: CSARKPGSRSSEQFF.

This clonotype was seen a single time. The chain recombines TRBV7-2 with TRBJ2-5; 11 bases are shared with TRBD2. The CDR3 totals 16 residues. V lost 9 bases and J lost 5; bases outside the gene matches: 14. Looked up from germline, CDR1 is SGHTA and CDR2 is FQGNSA. CDR3 in DNA: TGTGCCAGTAGTAACAGACTAGCGGGGTCTAAGGAGACCCAGTACTTC. Its translation: CASSNRLAGSKETQYF.

This clonotype came up a few times. V gene TRBV20-1 combines with J gene TRBJ1-2; D is possibly TRBD1 (5 bases). V shed 3 bases and J shed 7 bases, with 15 bases lying between them. Germline CDR1 DFQATT, CDR2 SNEGSKA (reference sequence). The CDR3 is 13 residues long. Written as DNA, the CDR3 is TGCAGTGCTAGGGACGAGGGGAGGGGTGGCTACACCTTC. Translated: CSARDEGRGGYTF.

This chain joins TRBV7-2 and TRBJ1-2; D is uncertain. Germline V gene data show CDR1 as SGHTA and CDR2 as FQGNSA. V gave up 1 base and J gave up 4 bases, with 4 bases separating them. This CDR3 has 12 residues. The CDR3 coding sequence is TGTGCCAGCAGCTTAGTAAGCTATGGCTACACCTTC. It translates to CASSLVSYGYTF. Drawing the rest from reference TRBV7-2 and TRBJ1-2, the complete variable domain is GAGVSQSPSNKVTEKGKDVELRCDPISGHTALYWYRQSLGQGLEFLIYFQGNSAPDKSGLPSDRFSAERTGGSVSTLTIQRTQQEDSAVYLCASSLVSYGYTFGSGTRLTVV.

V usage is TRBV6-2 or TRBV6-3 and J usage is TRBJ2-2; D is undetermined. Trimming took 7 bases from V and 0 from J, leaving 9 bases between them. The CDR3 extends over 14 amino acids. Per germline, CDR1 MNHEY and CDR2 SVGEGT. This chain's CDR3 is CASTRAANTGELFF. Here the CDR3 DNA reads TGTGCCAGCACCCGGGCAGCGAACACCGGGGAGCTGTTTTTT.

The genes are TRBV2 and TRBJ1-1; D remains unclear. The V and J ends lost 7 bases and 5 bases respectively, with 8 bases between them. CDR3 length: 11 residues. Germline V gene lookup returns CDR1 SNHLY and CDR2 FYNNEI. CDR3 residues: CASIRATEAFF. Here the CDR3 DNA reads TGTGCCAGCATTAGGGCTACTGAAGCTTTCTTT. Variable domain in full (rest from reference TRBV2 and TRBJ1-1): EPEVTQTPSHQVTQMGQEVILRCVPISNHLYFYWYRQILGQKVEFLVSFYNNEISEKSEIFDDQFSVERPDGSNFTLKIRSTKLEDSAMYFCASIRATEAFFGQGTRLTVV.

This sequence joins TRBV5-1 and TRBJ2-5, with TRBD2 identical over 13 bases. The germline gives CDR1 SGHRS, CDR2 YFSETQ. J lost 5 bases, V lost 4 bases, and 5 bases had no gene match. The CDR3 runs to 15 residues. The chain's CDR3 is CASSHTTSGGETQYF. The CDR3 DNA reads TGCGCCAGCAGCCATACGACTAGCGGGGGGGAGACCCAGTACTTC. The variable domain in full, completed from reference TRBV5-1 and TRBJ2-5, reads KAGVTQTPRYLIKTRGQQVTLSCSPISGHRSVSWYQQTPGQGLQFLFEYFSETQRNKGNFPGRFSGRQFSNSRSEMNVSTLELGDSALYLCASSHTTSGGETQYFGPGTRLLVL.

V usage is TRBV20-1 and J usage is TRBJ2-3; D not resolved. CDR3 length: 13 residues. Germline assignment: CDR1 DFQATT and CDR2 SNEGSKA (reference sequence). V was trimmed by 4 bases and J by 4 bases, leaving 12 bases between them. The CDR3 sequence: CSATPGQPDTQYF. For the CDR3, the DNA is TGCAGTGCTACCCCTGGGCAGCCAGATACGCAGTATTTT.

J is TRBJ1-5 and V is TRBV19; D possibly corresponds to TRBD1 (5 bases). V lost 0 bases to trimming and J lost 6 bases, with 12 bases between them. Germline V CDR1 and CDR2: LNHDA, SQIVND (reference sequence). The CDR3 sequence is 15 residues long. The CDR3 coding sequence is TGTGCCAGTAGTATAGATCCAGGGTTGAGTCAGCCCCAGCATTTT. Translating gives CASSIDPGLSQPQHF.

There are a few counts of this clonotype. This chain uses TRBV19 with TRBJ1-2; the D gene is possibly TRBD1 (5 bases). Germline V gene sequence: CDR1 LNHDA, CDR2 SQIVND (reference sequence). The CDR3 consists of 12 residues. V lost 6 bases, J lost 7 bases, and 12 bases lay in between. CDR3 sequence: CASSHWDGGYTF. CDR3 nucleotide sequence: TGTGCCAGTAGCCACTGGGACGGTGGCTACACCTTC.

The chain has TRBV6-2 or TRBV6-3 and TRBJ1-5; 8 nucleotides line up with TRBD1. Germline values: CDR1 MNHEY, CDR2 SVGEGT. The CDR3 spans 15 residues. With 10 bases clipped from V and 4 bases from J, the junction kept 12 bases outside the gene matches. The CDR3 here is CATTSGGKGNQPQHF. As DNA, the CDR3 is TGTGCCACCACTTCAGGGGGCAAGGGGAATCAGCCCCAGCATTTT.

J is TRBJ2-7 and V is TRBV7-2; D gene ambiguous. Germline-derived CDR1 and CDR2 are SGHTA and FQGNSA. The V and J ends lost 2 bases and 4 bases respectively, with 15 bases between them. This CDR3 has 15 residues. DNA of the CDR3: TGTGCCAGCAGCTTATCTAACAGTCCTTCGTACGAGCAGTACTTC. This encodes CASSLSNSPSYEQYF.

This sequence joins TRBV20-1 and TRBJ2-3; TRBD2 matches 8 bases. The CDR3 consists of 12 residues. V dropped 0 bases and J dropped 11; count of bases not matched to a gene: 4. CDR1 and CDR2 from the germline V gene are DFQATT and SNEGSKA (reference sequence). CDR3 sequence reads: CSARDRTSMQYF. The CDR3 DNA follows: TGCAGTGCTAGAGATCGGACTAGCATGCAGTATTTT.

CDR3 protein: CATQGQGGNQPQHF. The CDR3 DNA reads as TGTGCCACCCAGGGACAGGGCGGCAATCAGCCCCAGCATTTT. V gene TRBV24-1 combines with J gene TRBJ1-5, with 9 bases identical to TRBD1. J was trimmed by 2 bases and V by 9 bases; bases with no gene match: 4. The CDR3 is 14 residues long. The germline V gene encodes CDR1 KGHDR and CDR2 SFDVKD.

This clonotype was observed a few times. The chain combines TRBV6-1 with TRBJ1-5; tentatively, D is TRBD1 (5 bases). Germline lookup yields CDR1 MNHNS and CDR2 SASEGT. The CDR3 extends over 14 amino acids. Trimming took 6 bases from V and 3 from J, leaving 12 bases between them. The CDR3 spells CASSPDTSNQPQHF. In DNA form, the CDR3 reads TGTGCCAGCAGCCCGGACACCTCCAATCAGCCCCAGCATTTT.

This chain joins TRBV4-3 and TRBJ1-2; D is undetermined. With 3 bases removed from V and 0 bases from J, the gap between germline ends came to 11 bases. Germline V CDR1 and CDR2: LGHNA, YSLEER. The CDR3 sequence is 15 residues long. CDR3: CASSHRHQANYGYTF. CDR3 coding DNA: TGCGCCAGCAGCCATAGACATCAAGCTAACTATGGCTACACCTTC.

The V and J genes are TRBV15 and TRBJ1-3; no clear D. CDR1 and CDR2 (germline): LNHNV, YYDKDF (reference sequence). The V end was cut by 0 bases, the J end by 2 bases, with 11 bases between. This CDR3 comprises 16 residues. CDR3 sequence: CATSRDRGKTGNTIYF. The CDR3 DNA reads as TGTGCCACCAGCAGAGATCGGGGAAAAACTGGAAACACCATATATTTT.

This chain joins TRBV6-5 and TRBJ2-5, with D tentatively TRBD2 (5 bases). Per the germline V gene, CDR1 is MNHEY and CDR2 is SVGAGI. The CDR3 runs 14 residues. V lost 0 bases to trimming and J lost 7 bases, with 12 bases between them. The CDR3: CASSYSRAPGTQYF. The CDR3 coding sequence is TGTGCCAGCAGTTACTCGAGGGCCCCCGGGACCCAGTACTTC.

The rearrangement joins TRBV7-9 to TRBJ1-1; TRBD1 might be the D (6 bases). There are 14 residues in the CDR3. Germline CDR1 and CDR2: SEHNR and FQNEAQ (reference sequence). The V gene lost 4 bases and the J gene lost 0 bases, with 9 bases spanning the gap. Here the CDR3 DNA reads TGTGCCAGCAGCTGGGACACCGTGAACACTGAAGCTTTCTTT. This gives the protein CASSWDTVNTEAFF.

The chain has TRBV24-1 and TRBJ1-5, with D uncertain. From germline, CDR1 is KGHDR and CDR2 SFDVKD. The CDR3 totals 15 residues. The V and J ends lost 7 bases and 3 bases respectively, with 15 bases between them. In DNA, the CDR3 is TGTGCCACCAGCCCAGCCGGCAGCCTCAATCAGCCCCAGCATTTT. Translating it yields CATSPAGSLNQPQHF.